The sequence of this TCR beta chain was determined in a study of T and B cells in COVID-19 patients. About the study: Median age was 34 years in the recovered cohort and around 67 years in the active-infection cohort.

Each TRB amplification used about 230-550 ng of genomic DNA from blood. To note about this clonotype: Its specificity is unknown.

Germline-derived CDR1 and CDR2 are DFQATT and SNEGSKA (reference sequence). The length of the CDR3 is 12 residues. V shed 3 bases and J shed 2 bases, with 8 bases lying between them. Study-wide results and caveats: Active COVID-19 showed highly clonal TRB repertoires; recovery showed diversity and richness above healthy donors.

TRB rearrangements were amplified by multiplex PCR with BIOMED2 TRB-A/B primers. TCRdb ran MiXCR on the multiplex PCR reads and lists one entry per CDR3 protein. The sample holds some 3,100 distinct CDR3 sequences, roughly 22% seen once. The source is a human donor with active COVID-19. The rearrangement joins TRBV20-1 to TRBJ2-7; possibly TRBD2 for D (6 bases). The sample comprised blood. CDR3 protein: CSASPSAYEQYF. The DNA of the CDR3 is TGCAGTGCTAGCCCTAGCGCCTACGAGCAGTACTTC.